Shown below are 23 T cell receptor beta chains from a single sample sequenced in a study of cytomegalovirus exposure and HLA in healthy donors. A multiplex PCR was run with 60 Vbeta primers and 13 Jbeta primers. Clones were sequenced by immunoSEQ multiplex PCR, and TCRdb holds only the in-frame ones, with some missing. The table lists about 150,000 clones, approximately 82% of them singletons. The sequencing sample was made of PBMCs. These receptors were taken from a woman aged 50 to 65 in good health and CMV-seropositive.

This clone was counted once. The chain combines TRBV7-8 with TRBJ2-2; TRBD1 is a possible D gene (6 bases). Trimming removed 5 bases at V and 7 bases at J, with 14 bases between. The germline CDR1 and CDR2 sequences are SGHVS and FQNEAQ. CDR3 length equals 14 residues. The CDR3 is CASSRTGPNGELFF. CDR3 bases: TGTGCCAGCAGCCGTACAGGGCCGAACGGGGAGCTGTTTTTT.

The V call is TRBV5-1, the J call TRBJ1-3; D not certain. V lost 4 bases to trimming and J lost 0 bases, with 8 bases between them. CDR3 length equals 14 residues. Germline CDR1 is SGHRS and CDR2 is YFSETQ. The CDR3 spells CASSRGSSGNTIYF. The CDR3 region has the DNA TGCGCCAGCAGCCGCGGGAGCTCTGGAAACACCATATATTTT. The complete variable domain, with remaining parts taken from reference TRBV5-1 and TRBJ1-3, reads KAGVTQTPRYLIKTRGQQVTLSCSPISGHRSVSWYQQTPGQGLQFLFEYFSETQRNKGNFPGRFSGRQFSNSRSEMNVSTLELGDSALYLCASSRGSSGNTIYFGEGSWLTVV.

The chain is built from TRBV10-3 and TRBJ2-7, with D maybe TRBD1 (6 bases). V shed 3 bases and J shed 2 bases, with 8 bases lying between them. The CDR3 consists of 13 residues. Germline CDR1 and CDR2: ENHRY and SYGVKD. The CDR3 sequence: CAISETGPYEQYF. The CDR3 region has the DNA TGTGCCATCAGTGAAACAGGGCCCTACGAGCAGTACTTC.

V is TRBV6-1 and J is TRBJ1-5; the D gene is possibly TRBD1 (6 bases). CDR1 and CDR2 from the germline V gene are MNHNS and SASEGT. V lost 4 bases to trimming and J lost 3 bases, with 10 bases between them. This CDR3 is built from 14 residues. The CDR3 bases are TGTGCCAGCAGTGCACAGGGAAACAATCAGCCCCAGCATTTT. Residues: CASSAQGNNQPQHF.

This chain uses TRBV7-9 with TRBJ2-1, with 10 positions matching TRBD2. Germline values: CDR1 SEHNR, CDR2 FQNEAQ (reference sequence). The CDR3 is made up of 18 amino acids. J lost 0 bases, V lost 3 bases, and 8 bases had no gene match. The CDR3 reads CASSLASGGASSYNEQFF. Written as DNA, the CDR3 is TGTGCCAGCAGCTTGGCTAGCGGGGGTGCTAGCTCCTACAATGAGCAGTTCTTC.

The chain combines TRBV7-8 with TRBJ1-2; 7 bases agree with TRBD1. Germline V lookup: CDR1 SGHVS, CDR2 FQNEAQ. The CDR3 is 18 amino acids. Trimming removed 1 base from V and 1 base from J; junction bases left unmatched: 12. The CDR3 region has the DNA TGTGCCAGCAGCTTAGAAGGGGGCGCGAACCTGTTTAACTATGGCTACACCTTC. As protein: CASSLEGGANLFNYGYTF.

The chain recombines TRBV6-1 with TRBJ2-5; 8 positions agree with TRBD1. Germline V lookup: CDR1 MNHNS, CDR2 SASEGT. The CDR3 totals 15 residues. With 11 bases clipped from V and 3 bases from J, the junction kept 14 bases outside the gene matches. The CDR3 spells CACTDWTGRKETQYF. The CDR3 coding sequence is TGTGCCTGCACCGACTGGACAGGGCGCAAAGAGACCCAGTACTTC.

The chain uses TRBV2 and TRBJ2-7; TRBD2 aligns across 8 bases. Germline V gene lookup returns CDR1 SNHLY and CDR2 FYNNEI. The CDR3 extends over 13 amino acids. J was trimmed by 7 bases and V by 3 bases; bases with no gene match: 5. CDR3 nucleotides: TGTGCCAGCAGTGAGCGGGGGGCCTGGGAGCAGTACTTC. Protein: CASSERGAWEQYF.

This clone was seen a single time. The CDR3 region is CASSLSPGAGNTIYF. The CDR3 bases are TGCGCCAGCAGCTTGAGCCCAGGGGCTGGAAACACCATATATTTT. The chain couples TRBV5-1 to TRBJ1-3; tentative D call: TRBD1 (6 bases). Per the germline V gene, CDR1 is SGHRS and CDR2 is YFSETQ. The CDR3 has 15 residues. Trimming pared 1 base from V and 2 bases from J, leaving 10 bases between. Drawing the rest from reference TRBV5-1 and TRBJ1-3, the complete variable domain is KAGVTQTPRYLIKTRGQQVTLSCSPISGHRSVSWYQQTPGQGLQFLFEYFSETQRNKGNFPGRFSGRQFSNSRSEMNVSTLELGDSALYLCASSLSPGAGNTIYFGEGSWLTVV.

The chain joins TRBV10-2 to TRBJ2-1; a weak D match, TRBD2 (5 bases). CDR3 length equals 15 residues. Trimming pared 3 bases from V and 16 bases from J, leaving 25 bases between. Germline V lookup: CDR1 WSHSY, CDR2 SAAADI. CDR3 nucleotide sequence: TGCGCCAGCAGTGAAGTGGGAGAAGGCGGGCCATGGCATTTCTTC. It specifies CASSEVGEGGPWHFF.

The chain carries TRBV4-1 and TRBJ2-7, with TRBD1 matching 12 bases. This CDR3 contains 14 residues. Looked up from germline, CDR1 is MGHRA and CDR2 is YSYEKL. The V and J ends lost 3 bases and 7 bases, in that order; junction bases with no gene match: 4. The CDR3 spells CASSQGQGAWEQYF. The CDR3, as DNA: TGCGCCAGCAGCCAGGGACAGGGGGCGTGGGAGCAGTACTTC.

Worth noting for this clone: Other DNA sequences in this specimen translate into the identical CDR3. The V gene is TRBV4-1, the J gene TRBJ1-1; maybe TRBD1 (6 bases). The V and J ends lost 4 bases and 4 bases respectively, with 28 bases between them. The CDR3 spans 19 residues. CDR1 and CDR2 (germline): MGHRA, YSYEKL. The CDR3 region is CASSPQQGPGQLLGTEAFF. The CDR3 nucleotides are TGCGCCAGCAGCCCCCAGCAGGGTCCAGGACAGTTACTAGGCACTGAAGCTTTCTTT.

In DNA form, the CDR3 reads TGTGCCAGCAGTTTATTGTGGGTGACAGGGGGGAATGAGCAGTTCTTC. This encodes CASSLLWVTGGNEQFF. This chain uses TRBV27 with TRBJ2-1; 9 bases line up with TRBD1. There are 16 residues in the CDR3. V lost 1 base, J lost 7 bases, and 8 bases stayed unmatched. CDR1 is MNHEY and CDR2 is SMNVEV in the germline V gene (reference sequence).

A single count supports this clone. DNA for the CDR3: TGTGCCAGTAGTACGGGGGGTCTTGGGAACACCGGGGAGCTGTTTTTT. It encodes CASSTGGLGNTGELFF. The V and J genes are TRBV19 and TRBJ2-2; the match to TRBD2 covers 7 bases. The CDR3 is made up of 16 amino acids. V shed 4 bases and J 1 base; nucleotides not matched to a gene: 6. Germline CDR1 reads LNHDA; CDR2 reads SQIVND (reference sequence).

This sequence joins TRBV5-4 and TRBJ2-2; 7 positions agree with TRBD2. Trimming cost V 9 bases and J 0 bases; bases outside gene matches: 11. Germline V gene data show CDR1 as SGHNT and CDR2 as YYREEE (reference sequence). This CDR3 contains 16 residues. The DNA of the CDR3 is TGTGCCACCACCCCCCGGCTAGCGGCGAACACCGGGGAGCTGTTTTTT. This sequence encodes CATTPRLAANTGELFF. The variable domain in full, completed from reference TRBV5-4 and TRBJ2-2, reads ETGVTQSPTHLIKTRGQQVTLRCSSQSGHNTVSWYQQALGQGPQFIFQYYREEENGRGNFPPRFSGLQFPNYSSELNVNALELDDSALYLCATTPRLAANTGELFFGEGSRLTVL.

The CDR3 here is CASSPIQGGTGELFF. CDR3 coding DNA: TGTGCCAGCTCACCGATACAGGGGGGCACCGGGGAGCTGTTTTTT. The chain recombines TRBV18 with TRBJ2-2; the match to TRBD1 covers 8 bases. The germline V gene has CDR1 KGHSH and CDR2 LQKENI. V shed 3 bases and J 4 bases; nucleotides not matched to a gene: 4. This CDR3 has 15 amino acids.

The CDR3 reads CSVGTGEEDEQFF. The CDR3 nucleotides read TGCAGCGTGGGGACAGGGGAGGAGGATGAGCAGTTCTTC. The genes are TRBV29-1 and TRBJ2-1, with 10 bases fitting TRBD1. V shed 6 bases, J shed 8 bases, and the junction held 7 bases outside the gene matches. This CDR3 is 13 amino acids long. The germline V gene has CDR1 SQVTM and CDR2 ANQGSEA.

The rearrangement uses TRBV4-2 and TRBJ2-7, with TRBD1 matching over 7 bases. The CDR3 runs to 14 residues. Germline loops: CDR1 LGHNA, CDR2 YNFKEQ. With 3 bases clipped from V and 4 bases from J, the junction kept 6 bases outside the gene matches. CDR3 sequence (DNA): TGTGCCAGCAGCCAGAACAGGGGCCGTTACGAGCAGTACTTC. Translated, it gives CASSQNRGRYEQYF.

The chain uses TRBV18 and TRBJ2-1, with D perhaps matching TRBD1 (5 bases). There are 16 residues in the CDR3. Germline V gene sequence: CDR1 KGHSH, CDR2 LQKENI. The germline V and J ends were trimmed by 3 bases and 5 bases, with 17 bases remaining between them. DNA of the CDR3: TGTGCCAGCTCACCCTTCGCCGCGACAGTTAACAATGAGCAGTTCTTC. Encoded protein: CASSPFAATVNNEQFF.

CDR3 DNA sequence: TGCGCCAGCAGTCCGGTGGCTAGCGGATTCTACGAGCAGTACTTC. Its translation: CASSPVASGFYEQYF. The gene calls are TRBV10-1 and TRBJ2-7, with 7 bases identical to TRBD2. V gave up 5 bases and J gave up 3 bases; unmatched junction bases: 10. Per germline, CDR1 WNHNN and CDR2 SYGVQD (reference sequence). This CDR3 spans 15 amino acids.

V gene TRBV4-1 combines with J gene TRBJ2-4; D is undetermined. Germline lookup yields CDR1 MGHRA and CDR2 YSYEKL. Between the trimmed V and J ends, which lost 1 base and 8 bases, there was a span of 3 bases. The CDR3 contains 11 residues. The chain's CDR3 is CASSQGDIQYF. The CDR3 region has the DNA TGCGCCAGCAGCCAAGGAGACATTCAGTACTTC.

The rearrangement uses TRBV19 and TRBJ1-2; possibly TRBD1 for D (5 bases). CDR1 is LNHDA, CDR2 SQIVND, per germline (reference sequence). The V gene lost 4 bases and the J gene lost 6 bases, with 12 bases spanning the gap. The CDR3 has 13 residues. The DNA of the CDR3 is TGTGCCAGTAGTACTACAGGATGGGATGGCTACACCTTC. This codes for CASSTTGWDGYTF.

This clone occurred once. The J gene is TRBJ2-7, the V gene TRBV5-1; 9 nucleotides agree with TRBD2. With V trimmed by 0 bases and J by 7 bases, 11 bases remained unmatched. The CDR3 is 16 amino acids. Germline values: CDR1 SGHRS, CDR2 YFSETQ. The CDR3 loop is CASSLVAGATTREQYF. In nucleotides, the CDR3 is TGCGCCAGCAGCTTGGTAGCGGGGGCCACTACTAGAGAGCAGTACTTC.